This TCR beta chain was recovered during a study of T cell responses to AZD1222 COVID-19 vaccine. Here immunoSEQ multiplex PCR was the method, and the copy in TCRdb shows in-frame clones only, minus some. The table lists approximately 93,000 clones, around nine tenths of them singletons. The germline CDR1 and CDR2 sequences are MDHEN and SYDVKM. V was shortened by 1 base and J by 4 bases, with 11 bases between the two germline ends. This CDR3 is 14 amino acids long. The chain couples TRBV28 to TRBJ2-7, with D unresolved. This sample comprised peripheral blood, obtained 28 days after the second AZD1222 dose. The sequence was obtained from an adult who received the AZD1222 COVID-19 vaccine. CDR3: CASSLYPGSYEQYF. The CDR3 DNA follows: TGTGCCAGCAGTTTATATCCGGGTTCGTACGAGCAGTACTTC.